Shown below are 9 T cell receptor beta chains from a single sample sequenced in a study of blood T cells in healthy people across ages. Sample-barcoded 5' priming and a J-beta primer mix drove a second PCR of roughly 6 to 12 cycles. TCRdb processed the 5' RACE reads anew with MiXCR; each CDR3 protein has one entry. The top ten clones hold 30% of a sample with 730,000 or so distinct CDR3 sequences, around 43% of them seen once. Sequences were obtained from blood. Source of these receptors: an elderly man in good health.

The gene calls are TRBV4-2 and TRBJ2-3; tentative D call: TRBD1 (5 bases). Germline V lookup: CDR1 LGHNA, CDR2 YNFKEQ. The ends were cut back, 4 bases at V and 5 bases at J, with 10 bases in the middle. The CDR3 loop spans 13 amino acids. In nucleotides, the CDR3 is TGTGCCAGCAGCCGAGCCCAGGGAGATACGCAGTATTTT. Its translation: CASSRAQGDTQYF.

This clonotype occurred a few times. V usage is TRBV12-3 or TRBV12-4 and J usage is TRBJ2-1; 12 nucleotides align to TRBD2. The CDR3 spans 17 residues. Trimming removed 5 bases from V and 13 bases from J; junction bases left unmatched: 18. The CDR3 sequence: CASSPDRTSGIGTEQFF. CDR3 nucleotides: TGTGCCAGCAGTCCCGACCGGACTAGCGGGATCGGAACGGAACAGTTCTTC.

This clonotype has a single count. The chain joins TRBV30 to TRBJ1-5; 8 positions match TRBD1. J lost 3 bases, V lost 5 bases, and 6 bases had no gene match. The CDR3 covers 14 residues. Germline values: CDR1 GTSNPN, CDR2 SVGIG (reference sequence). CDR3 in amino acids: CAWGGDRTNQPQHF. As DNA, the CDR3 is TGTGCCTGGGGCGGGGACAGGACCAATCAGCCCCAGCATTTT.

The chain carries TRBV20-1 and TRBJ2-1; unclear D gene. Germline CDR1 reads DFQATT; CDR2 reads SNEGSKA (reference sequence). The CDR3 length is 15 residues. Trimming removed 6 bases at V and 1 base at J, with 16 bases between. CDR3 coding DNA: TGCAGTGCCCGAGATCTGGGCATTTCCTACAATGAGCAGTTCTTC. Translating gives CSARDLGISYNEQFF.

The chain recombines TRBV20-1 with TRBJ1-6; D gene uncertain. The CDR3 is 13 amino acids. V shed 0 bases and J shed 9 bases, with 9 bases lying between them. The germline CDR1 and CDR2 sequences are DFQATT and SNEGSKA (reference sequence). CDR3 DNA: TGCAGTGCTAGAGAGTACAAAAGTTCACCCCTCCACTTT. It yields the protein CSAREYKSSPLHF.

This clonotype was counted only a few times. This rearrangement joins TRBV2 to TRBJ2-7; 10 bases fit TRBD1. The CDR3 consists of 13 residues. The germline V gene has CDR1 SNHLY and CDR2 FYNNEI. The ends lost 6 bases at V and 4 bases at J; junction bases unmatched: 3. CDR3 protein: CASRGTGAYEQYF. The DNA for the CDR3 is TGTGCCAGCAGAGGGACAGGGGCTTACGAGCAGTACTTC.

The CDR3 DNA reads TGTGCCAGCAGGGGGGGGCAGGGGTTCTACAATGAGCAGTTCTTC. Translation gives CASRGGQGFYNEQFF. The V and J genes are TRBV27 and TRBJ2-1, with D possibly TRBD2 on 7 matching bases. The CDR3 length is 15 residues. V was trimmed by 6 bases and J by 3 bases, leaving 15 bases between them. CDR1 and CDR2 (germline): MNHEY, SMNVEV (reference sequence).

V is TRBV6-5 and J is TRBJ2-7, with D maybe TRBD1 (5 bases). CDR3 size: 15 residues. Germline V gene sequence: CDR1 MNHEY, CDR2 SVGAGI. Trimming shortened V by 2 bases and J by 2 bases, and 13 bases separated the two germline ends. CDR3 protein: CASSYGQGSTYEQYF. The DNA of the CDR3 is TGTGCCAGCAGTTACGGTCAGGGCTCCACCTACGAGCAGTACTTC.

The sample holds a few counts of this clonotype. The V gene is TRBV15, the J gene TRBJ2-2; 8 bases are a match to TRBD1. J gave up 0 bases and V 3 bases, and 0 bases lay outside the gene matches. The CDR3 extends over 15 amino acids. Germline-derived CDR1 and CDR2 are LNHNV and YYDKDF (reference sequence). CDR3 coding DNA: TGTGCCACCAGCAGGGACAGGGCGAACACCGGGGAGCTGTTTTTT. Protein sequence: CATSRDRANTGELFF.